This TCR beta chain is drawn from a study of T cell repertoires in cytomegalovirus infection. Whole-study results and caveats: Adding up the frequency of public TCR beta families identified people who carried CMV plus the relevant HLA.

This clonotype occurred many times. Its antigen is not identified. The V end was cut by 7 bases, the J end by 4 bases, with 16 bases between. This CDR3 contains 14 residues. Germline V gene lookup returns CDR1 SGHVS and CDR2 FQNEAQ. One entry per CDR3 protein results from TCRdb running MiXCR on the reads. This sample has some 270,000 distinct CDR3 sequences, with over 15% found just once. This clonotype was sampled from a human donor in good health (CMV status not recorded). Some clones in this sample may be carry-over from other donors' samples. The V gene is TRBV7-8, the J gene TRBJ1-2; possible D gene TRBD1, 5 bases. The sample taken for sequencing was CD8+ T cells from PBMCs. The CDR3: CASKPGTEIYGYTF. The CDR3 nucleotides read TGTGCCAGCAAGCCAGGGACGGAGATCTATGGCTACACCTTC.